A selection of T cell receptor beta chains follows, all from one sample in a study of CD8 T cells in Susac syndrome. TCRdb recomputed calls from the immunoSEQ multiplex PCR reads with MiXCR, one row per CDR3 protein. Here the sample spans about 170,000 distinct CDR3 sequences, approximately 94% being singletons. Material: CD4+ T cells from PBMCs. The source is a human donor with multiple sclerosis. Each CDR3 is given with its conserved first and last residue. Each record gives: CDR3 DNA, CDR3 protein, J gene, clone size, V gene, D gene. D genes are given only for firm matches. Clone size is given for some rows only: seen once, a few or many times, or a class if the clone is expanded.

TGTGCCAGCCTACCGTCGAGCAATGAAGCTTTCTTT | CASLPSSNEAFF | TRBJ1-1 | NA | TRBV6-1 | NA
TGTGCCAGCACCGGAAATCAGGGCTACGAGCAGTACTTC | CASTGNQGYEQYF | TRBJ2-7 | NA | TRBV2 | NA
TGTGCCAGCTCACCACCGAGAAGCGGGAGGGCCGTAGATACGCAGTATTTT | CASSPPRSGRAVDTQYF | TRBJ2-3 | NA | TRBV18 | TRBD2
TGCGCCAGCAGCGCGGGACTAGCGGGGGTCCAAGAGACCCAGTACTTC | CASSAGLAGVQETQYF | TRBJ2-5 | NA | TRBV5-1 | TRBD2
TGCAGTGCTAGAGATTCCCCCAAGCGGGGCCGCTCTGGGGCCAACGTCCTGACTTTC | CSARDSPKRGRSGANVLTF | TRBJ2-6 | NA | TRBV20-1 | TRBD2
TGCAGTGCTAGAATCGGGGAGGGACAGTTCACAGATACGCAGTATTTT | CSARIGEGQFTDTQYF | TRBJ2-3 | NA | TRBV20-1 | NA
TGTGCCAGCCGGACAGGAGGTGAAAAACTGTTTTTT | CASRTGGEKLFF | TRBJ1-4 | NA | TRBV27 | TRBD1
TGTGCCAGCAGCTTAGAGGGCCAGAAGCCCCAGTACTTC | CASSLEGQKPQYF | TRBJ2-5 | few | TRBV11-2 | NA
TGTGCCAGCAGCTCGGACAGAATCGCGGATACGCAGTATTTT | CASSSDRIADTQYF | TRBJ2-3 | once | TRBV7-9 | NA
TGTGCCAGCAGGGACAGGGATGTTGAAGCTTTCTTT | CASRDRDVEAFF | TRBJ1-1 | NA | TRBV13 | TRBD1
TGCGCCAGCAGCTCGGGCGAGGGCAACGAGCAGTACTTC | CASSSGEGNEQYF | TRBJ2-7 | once | TRBV5-1 | NA
TGTGCCAGCAGCGCGGGACTAGCGGAGGATGAGCAGTTCTTC | CASSAGLAEDEQFF | TRBJ2-1 | NA | TRBV7-2 | TRBD2
TGTGCCAGCAGTGAATCCCAGGGGCGTTACTATGGCTACACCTTC | CASSESQGRYYGYTF | TRBJ1-2 | NA | TRBV6-1 | NA
TGTGCCAGCAGCGACCTTATGGACCAGCCCCAGCATTTT | CASSDLMDQPQHF | TRBJ1-5 | NA | TRBV12-3/TRBV12-4 | NA
TGTGCCAGCAGCTTAGGAAGCGTCTCCTACAATGAGCAGTTCTTC | CASSLGSVSYNEQFF | TRBJ2-1 | NA | TRBV7-2 | NA
TGTGCCAGCAGTTTCCAGGGGTCCCGGGGCTACACCTTC | CASSFQGSRGYTF | TRBJ1-2 | NA | TRBV27 | NA
TGTGCCAGCAGCTTAGTTCAGGAAAAACTGTTTTTT | CASSLVQEKLFF | TRBJ1-4 | NA | TRBV7-9 | NA
TGCGCCAGCAGCTCCCAGGGACACCATAACGTTTACGAGCAGTACTTC | CASSSQGHHNVYEQYF | TRBJ2-7 | NA | TRBV5-1 | NA
TGTGCCAGCAGCTTGTCTGAGATACAGTTCTTC | CASSLSEIQFF | TRBJ2-1 | NA | TRBV7-2 | NA
TGTGCCAGCAGCGTAACTCTAGCTCTGGACTACAATGAGCAGTTCTTC | CASSVTLALDYNEQFF | TRBJ2-1 | NA | TRBV9 | NA
TGTGCCAGCAGTCCCCGGTTCGGGGGGACTGAAAAACTGTTTTTT | CASSPRFGGTEKLFF | TRBJ1-4 | NA | TRBV28 | NA
TGCGCCAGCTCCCCGGCGGGACAGGGCCAGGAGACCCAGTACTTC | CASSPAGQGQETQYF | TRBJ2-5 | NA | TRBV5-1 | TRBD1
TGTGCCAGCTCACCACTGGTACTAGCGGGTACGACTAGCACAGATACGCAGTATTTT | CASSPLVLAGTTSTDTQYF | TRBJ2-3 | NA | TRBV18 | TRBD2
TGTGCCAGTAGTATAGGCCCAGGCTGGGCTGACTATGGCTACACCTTC | CASSIGPGWADYGYTF | TRBJ1-2 | NA | TRBV19 | NA
TGTGCCAGCAGTTTGGGAGGGACAGCCATGAACACTGAAGCTTTCTTT | CASSLGGTAMNTEAFF | TRBJ1-1 | NA | TRBV27 | TRBD1
TGTGCCAGCAGCCACAGCTCGTGGGCTCGGTATGGCTACACCTTC | CASSHSSWARYGYTF | TRBJ1-2 | NA | TRBV28 | NA
TGTGCCAGCAGCTATACCATGGACAGGGTTGGAGCTTTCTTT | CASSYTMDRVGAFF | TRBJ1-1 | NA | TRBV11-1 | TRBD1
TGTGCCAGCAGCTTAGAAACTTTCTCTGGGGCCAACGTCCTGACTTTC | CASSLETFSGANVLTF | TRBJ2-6 | NA | TRBV7-6 | NA
TGTGCCACCAGCAGGGGGGCGTCGGCAGATACGCAGTATTTT | CATSRGASADTQYF | TRBJ2-3 | NA | TRBV15 | NA
TGCAGTGCTAGGGGGGGTTTGGGGAGATTGTACGAGCAGTACTTC | CSARGGLGRLYEQYF | TRBJ2-7 | NA | TRBV20-1 | NA
TGCAGTGCTAGGGTCAGAGGGGAGGGACATTACAATGAGCAGTTCTTC | CSARVRGEGHYNEQFF | TRBJ2-1 | NA | TRBV20-1 | NA
TGTGCCAGCAGCCCCGGGACAGGCGATACGCAGTATTTT | CASSPGTGDTQYF | TRBJ2-3 | NA | TRBV6-5 | TRBD1
TGTGCCACCAGGGACTTCTCTAGCACAGATACGCAGTATTTT | CATRDFSSTDTQYF | TRBJ2-3 | NA | TRBV19 | NA
TGCGCCAGCAGCTTGGGAGGGTATGGCAAAAACATTCAGTACTTC | CASSLGGYGKNIQYF | TRBJ2-4 | once | TRBV5-1 | NA
TGTGCCAGCAGTGTGGCCGGGGTCGGGGGCAATCAGCCCCAGCATTTT | CASSVAGVGGNQPQHF | TRBJ1-5 | NA | TRBV2 | NA
TGTGCCAGCAGCGTAGCTCCAGGCATGCAAGAGACCCAGTACTTC | CASSVAPGMQETQYF | TRBJ2-5 | NA | TRBV9 | NA
TGCGCCAGCAGCCAAGGTCAGGGGCACTCTGGGGCCAACGTCCTGACTTTC | CASSQGQGHSGANVLTF | TRBJ2-6 | NA | TRBV4-1 | NA
TGCAGTGCTAGAGATCTGCCTGAAGGAAATGAGCAGTTCTTC | CSARDLPEGNEQFF | TRBJ2-1 | NA | TRBV20-1 | NA
TGTGCCAGCAGCTTACTAACATCGACAGATAGCTCCTACGAGCAGTACTTC | CASSLLTSTDSSYEQYF | TRBJ2-7 | NA | TRBV7-8 | NA
TGCGCCAGCAGCCAAGAGGCGGGGGGCAATCAGCCCCAGCATTTT | CASSQEAGGNQPQHF | TRBJ1-5 | NA | TRBV4-3 | NA
TGTGCCAGCTCACCACCGACTAGGGGCGGCGAGCAGTACTTC | CASSPPTRGGEQYF | TRBJ2-7 | NA | TRBV18 | NA
TGTGCCTGGAGTGTAAAGCAGACTTTGAACACTGAAGCTTTCTTT | CAWSVKQTLNTEAFF | TRBJ1-1 | NA | TRBV30 | NA
TGTGCCAGCAGTGACGTGGGCAGGGAGGACTATGGCTACACCTTC | CASSDVGREDYGYTF | TRBJ1-2 | NA | TRBV2 | NA
TGTGCCAGCAAGGACAGGGGACACACCGGGGAGCTGTTTTTT | CASKDRGHTGELFF | TRBJ2-2 | NA | TRBV2 | TRBD1
TGTGCCAGCGTAAAAGGAAACTACGACTACGAGCAGTACTTC | CASVKGNYDYEQYF | TRBJ2-7 | few | TRBV2 | NA
TGTGCCAGCAGTCTGAGGGGGTTTAGCTCCTACGAGCAGTACTTC | CASSLRGFSSYEQYF | TRBJ2-7 | NA | TRBV6-5 | NA
TGTGCCAGCAGTCTTACCGGGACGGTAAATTCACCCCTCCACTTT | CASSLTGTVNSPLHF | TRBJ1-6 | few | TRBV6-1 | NA
TGTGCCACCAGCCTCAGGGGTCCCTCTGGGGCCAACGTCCTGACTTTC | CATSLRGPSGANVLTF | TRBJ2-6 | NA | TRBV2 | NA
TGTGCCAGCAGCCCACAGACCTACAATGAGCAGTTCTTC | CASSPQTYNEQFF | TRBJ2-1 | once | TRBV7-2 | NA
TGCGCCAGCAGTCCCCAAGGGGAGTCTGGGACCAACGTCCTGACTTTC | CASSPQGESGTNVLTF | TRBJ2-6 | NA | TRBV4-3 | NA
TGTGCCAGCAGTGAAGGGTTGGGGAACACCGGGGAGCTGTTTTTT | CASSEGLGNTGELFF | TRBJ2-2 | few | TRBV6-1 | NA
TGTGCCAGCAGCGTAGATGTCAGAAACACCATATATTTT | CASSVDVRNTIYF | TRBJ1-3 | NA | TRBV9 | NA